The rows below give T cell receptor beta chains drawn from one sample of a study of shared clonotypes between healthy human individuals. The assay was immunoSEQ multiplex PCR, and TCRdb's table has in-frame clones only and misses some. The profile shows around 2.3 million clones, approximately 96% of them singletons. Sequenced sample: naive CD4+ T cells sorted from blood. Every receptor here comes from a man aged 18 to 35 in good health. CDR3s include the opening cysteine and the closing phenylalanine or tryptophan. A D gene is named only where the DNA matches it firmly. The listing skips clone size in some rows; elsewhere it reads once, few, many or a size class.

v_call,clone_size,j_call,d_call,cdr3_aa,cdr3_nt
TRBV10-1,few,TRBJ1-2,TRBD1,CASSPGTGNSNYGYTF,TGCGCCAGCAGTCCCGGGACAGGGAACAGTAACTATGGCTACACCTTC
TRBV5-4,-,TRBJ2-7,-,CASSEKHGARHEQYF,TGTGCCAGCAGCGAAAAGCATGGGGCGCGCCACGAGCAGTACTTC
TRBV5-4,-,TRBJ2-7,TRBD1,CASSLDYGQGKEQYF,TGTGCCAGCAGCTTGGACTATGGACAGGGTAAGGAGCAGTACTTC
TRBV18,-,TRBJ1-3,-,CASSPARTGNTIYF,TGTGCCAGCTCACCTGCAAGGACTGGAAACACCATATATTTT
TRBV5-6,-,TRBJ1-1,TRBD1,CASSSDRGVTEAFF,TGTGCCAGCAGCTCGGACAGGGGTGTCACTGAAGCTTTCTTT
TRBV10-2,-,TRBJ1-1,-,CASSEAMNTEAFF,TGCGCCAGCAGTGAGGCCATGAACACTGAAGCTTTCTTT
TRBV5-1,-,TRBJ2-1,TRBD2,CASSLGIAGADEQFF,TGCGCCAGCAGCTTGGGGATAGCGGGTGCGGATGAGCAGTTCTTC
TRBV5-4,-,TRBJ2-5,-,CASSLAIQETQYF,TGTGCCAGCAGCTTAGCAATCCAAGAGACCCAGTACTTC
TRBV18,-,TRBJ2-4,-,CASSPQGTIAKNIQYF,TGTGCCAGCTCACCACAGGGGACCATAGCCAAAAACATTCAGTACTTC
TRBV19,-,TRBJ2-3,-,CATRYGGSSTDTQYF,TGTGCCACCCGATACGGAGGGTCTAGCACAGATACGCAGTATTTT
TRBV11-2,-,TRBJ2-7,-,CASTPAYEQYF,TGTGCCAGCACCCCCGCCTACGAGCAGTACTTC
TRBV6-1,-,TRBJ2-2,-,CASNIDGNTGELFF,TGTGCCAGCAATATCGACGGTAACACCGGGGAGCTGTTTTTT
TRBV5-1,-,TRBJ2-3,TRBD2,CASSLWTSGGSTDTQYF,TGCGCCAGCAGCCTCTGGACTAGCGGGGGCTCCACAGATACGCAGTATTTT
TRBV7-3,-,TRBJ2-1,TRBD2,CASSGTGLAGSYNEQFF,TGTGCCAGCAGCGGGACGGGTCTAGCGGGGTCCTACAATGAGCAGTTCTTC
TRBV5-4,-,TRBJ1-2,TRBD1,CASSPMGQGLYGYTF,TGTGCCAGCAGCCCAATGGGACAGGGCCTCTATGGCTACACCTTC
TRBV7-9,-,TRBJ2-1,TRBD2,CASSSGTSGRSNEQFF,TGTGCCAGCAGCTCCGGGACTAGCGGGAGATCCAATGAGCAGTTCTTC
TRBV7-3,-,TRBJ2-3,TRBD1,CASSSLTGSADTQYF,TGTGCCAGCAGCTCGCTGACAGGGAGTGCAGATACGCAGTATTTT
TRBV7-2,-,TRBJ2-2,-,CASRPPGTGELFF,TGTGCCAGCCGCCCCCCGGGGACCGGGGAGCTGTTTTTT
TRBV2,-,TRBJ1-3,-,CASSLDRGTQRTIYF,TGTGCCAGCAGTTTAGACAGAGGAACTCAGCGCACCATATATTTT
TRBV5-1,-,TRBJ2-3,-,CASSADNTDTQYF,TGCGCCAGCAGCGCGGACAACACAGATACGCAGTATTTT
TRBV7-9,-,TRBJ2-3,TRBD2,CASSPMGEGTDTQYF,TGTGCCAGCAGTCCAATGGGGGAGGGGACAGATACGCAGTATTTT
TRBV19,-,TRBJ2-1,-,CASNYRAWDGGDNEQFF,TGTGCCAGCAACTATAGGGCGTGGGATGGTGGTGACAATGAGCAGTTCTTC
TRBV4-1,-,TRBJ2-7,-,CASSQEAQGKGYEQYF,TGCGCCAGCAGCCAAGAGGCCCAGGGGAAGGGCTACGAGCAGTACTTC
TRBV28,-,TRBJ1-2,-,CASERERGYTF,TGTGCCAGCGAGCGGGAAAGAGGCTACACCTTC
TRBV5-4,-,TRBJ1-2,-,CASSSGRGDGNYGYTF,TGTGCCAGCAGCTCGGGGAGAGGGGACGGTAACTATGGCTACACCTTC
TRBV14,few,TRBJ1-1,-,CASSQYSSQQAFF,TGTGCCAGCAGCCAATATAGTTCACAACAAGCTTTCTTT
TRBV5-1,-,TRBJ2-3,-,CASSTEGRLTDTQYF,TGCGCCAGCAGCACGGAGGGCCGATTGACAGATACGCAGTATTTT
TRBV5-1,-,TRBJ1-2,TRBD1,CASSSGDSNYGYTF,TGCGCCAGCAGCTCGGGGGACAGTAACTATGGCTACACCTTC
TRBV27,-,TRBJ2-2,-,CASWGYTGELFF,TGTGCCAGTTGGGGGTACACCGGGGAGCTGTTTTTT
TRBV30,-,TRBJ1-2,-,CAWSRRGYGYTF,TGTGCCTGGAGTCGAAGGGGCTATGGCTACACCTTC
TRBV7-9,-,TRBJ2-1,-,CASSTSDSSSYNEQFF,TGTGCCAGCAGCACCTCGGACAGTAGCTCCTACAATGAGCAGTTCTTC
TRBV30,-,TRBJ2-2,-,CAWGQNTGELFF,TGTGCCTGGGGTCAGAACACCGGGGAGCTGTTTTTT
TRBV4-1,-,TRBJ2-2,TRBD2,CASSPNLSGANTGELFF,TGCGCCAGCAGCCCTAATCTTAGCGGGGCGAACACCGGGGAGCTGTTTTTT
TRBV30,-,TRBJ1-5,-,CAWSATGSGPQHF,TGTGCCTGGAGTGCAACAGGGTCGGGGCCCCAGCATTTT
TRBV6-1,-,TRBJ2-5,-,CASSSAQARETQYF,TGTGCCAGCAGTTCCGCTCAGGCTCGAGAGACCCAGTACTTC
TRBV29-1,-,TRBJ1-4,-,CSVRQAAEKLFF,TGCAGCGTTAGACAGGCCGCTGAAAAACTGTTTTTT
TRBV2,-,TRBJ2-7,-,CASNRGGYEQYF,TGTGCCAGCAACAGGGGGGGCTACGAGCAGTACTTC
TRBV7-2,-,TRBJ1-4,-,CASSLRGGEKLFF,TGTGCCAGCAGCTTAAGGGGGGGAGAAAAACTGTTTTTT
TRBV11-2,-,TRBJ2-7,TRBD2,CASSLVAGPSYEQYF,TGTGCCAGCAGCTTAGTAGCGGGGCCGTCCTACGAGCAGTACTTC
TRBV5-6,once,TRBJ2-5,-,CASSFGPAQETQYF,TGTGCCAGCAGCTTCGGGCCAGCCCAAGAGACCCAGTACTTC
TRBV28,-,TRBJ2-2,TRBD1,CASSRAQGAYTGELFF,TGTGCCAGCAGCCGCGCTCAGGGGGCGTACACCGGGGAGCTGTTTTTT
TRBV13,-,TRBJ1-2,-,CASSLDPASGYTF,TGTGCCAGCAGCTTAGACCCGGCGAGTGGCTACACCTTC
TRBV4-1,-,TRBJ2-7,TRBD1,CASSHVIRDSLSYEQYF,TGCGCCAGCAGCCACGTTATCCGGGACAGTCTCTCCTACGAGCAGTACTTC
TRBV5-1,-,TRBJ2-7,TRBD2,CASSLASGGSKSYEQYF,TGCGCCAGCAGCTTGGCTAGCGGGGGGTCTAAATCCTACGAGCAGTACTTC
TRBV2,-,TRBJ2-1,-,CASSERSVGWSNSLQNEQFF,TGTGCCAGCAGTGAAAGGAGCGTCGGCTGGAGCAACTCGTTACAAAATGAGCAGTTCTTC
TRBV10-3,-,TRBJ2-3,-,CAIRKNAGTASTDTQYF,TGTGCCATCAGGAAGAACGCCGGGACGGCTAGCACAGATACGCAGTATTTT
TRBV2,-,TRBJ2-3,TRBD2,CARDSGGATDTQYF,TGTGCCAGGGATAGCGGGGGGGCCACAGATACGCAGTATTTT
TRBV5-6,-,TRBJ1-2,-,CASSLGSGGVSYTF,TGTGCCAGCAGCTTGGGCAGTGGGGGCGTTAGCTACACCTTC
TRBV9,-,TRBJ1-1,-,CASSVGQGGTEAFF,TGTGCCAGCAGCGTGGGGCAGGGCGGAACTGAAGCTTTCTTT
TRBV4-2,-,TRBJ1-5,TRBD1,CASSQGVKAGQIPQPQHF,TGTGCCAGCAGCCAAGGAGTGAAGGCGGGACAGATTCCTCAGCCCCAGCATTTT
TRBV28,-,TRBJ2-7,-,CASRGPGGRQYF,TGTGCCAGCAGAGGACCAGGGGGGAGGCAGTACTTC
TRBV4-3,-,TRBJ2-7,TRBD2,CASSPGLAGIYEQYF,TGCGCCAGCAGCCCTGGACTAGCGGGGATCTACGAGCAGTACTTC
TRBV4-1,-,TRBJ2-5,-,CASSQTGTPETQYF,TGCGCCAGCAGCCAAACAGGTACCCCGGAGACCCAGTACTTC
TRBV13,once,TRBJ2-7,-,CASSLGGRFSDSYEQYF,TGTGCCAGCAGCTTAGGGGGGCGGTTTTCGGACTCCTACGAGCAGTACTTC
TRBV6-1,-,TRBJ1-5,-,CASSESGSNQPQHF,TGTGCCAGCAGTGAATCTGGTAGCAATCAGCCCCAGCATTTT
TRBV18,-,TRBJ1-1,TRBD1,CASSPATGANTEAFF,TGTGCCAGCTCACCCGCGACAGGGGCGAACACTGAAGCTTTCTTT
TRBV30,once,TRBJ1-3,-,CAWSPSPGEGNTIYF,TGTGCCTGGAGTCCTTCCCCGGGGGAAGGAAACACCATATATTTT